This T cell receptor beta chain was captured by sequencing in a study of T cell changes during pregnancy in multiple sclerosis. Data came from immunoSEQ multiplex PCR; TCRdb stores just in-frame clones and leaves some out. Here the sample spans tens of thousands of clones, around 93% being singletons. Per germline, CDR1 GTSNPN and CDR2 SVGIG (reference sequence). After removal of 3 bases from V and 4 bases from J, the junction contained 11 bases not matched to a gene. The CDR3 is 16 residues long. The receptor was derived from a female donor with multiple sclerosis, enrolled in a pregnancy study. The sequencing here drew on peripheral blood, taken before pregnancy. The chain uses TRBV30 and TRBJ1-5, with 8 bases lining up with TRBD1. The CDR3 bases are TGTGCCTGGAGAACGGCAGGACAGGGCCGTAATCAGCCCCAGCATTTT. Its protein product is CAWRTAGQGRNQPQHF. Based on the CDR3 plus reference TRBV30 and TRBJ1-5, the full variable domain is SQTIHQWPATLVQPVGSPLSLECTVEGTSNPNLYWYRQAAGRGLQLLFYSVGIGQISSEVPQNLSASRPQDRQFILSSKKLLLSDSGFYLCAWRTAGQGRNQPQHFGDGTRLSIL.